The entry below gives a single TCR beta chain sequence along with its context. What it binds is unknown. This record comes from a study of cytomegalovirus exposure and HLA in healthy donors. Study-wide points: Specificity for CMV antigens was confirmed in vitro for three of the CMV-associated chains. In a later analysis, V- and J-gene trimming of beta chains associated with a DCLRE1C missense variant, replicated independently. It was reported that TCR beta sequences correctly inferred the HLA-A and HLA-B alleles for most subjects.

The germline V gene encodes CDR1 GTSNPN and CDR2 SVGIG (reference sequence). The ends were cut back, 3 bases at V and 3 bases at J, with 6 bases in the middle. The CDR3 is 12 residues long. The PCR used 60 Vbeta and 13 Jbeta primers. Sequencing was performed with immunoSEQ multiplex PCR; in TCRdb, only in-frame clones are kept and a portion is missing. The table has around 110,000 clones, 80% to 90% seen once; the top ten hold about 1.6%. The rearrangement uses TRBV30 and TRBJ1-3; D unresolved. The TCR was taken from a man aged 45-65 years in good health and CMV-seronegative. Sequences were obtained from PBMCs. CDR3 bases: TGTGCCTGGAGCAGTCTTGGAAACACCATATATTTT. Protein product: CAWSSLGNTIYF.